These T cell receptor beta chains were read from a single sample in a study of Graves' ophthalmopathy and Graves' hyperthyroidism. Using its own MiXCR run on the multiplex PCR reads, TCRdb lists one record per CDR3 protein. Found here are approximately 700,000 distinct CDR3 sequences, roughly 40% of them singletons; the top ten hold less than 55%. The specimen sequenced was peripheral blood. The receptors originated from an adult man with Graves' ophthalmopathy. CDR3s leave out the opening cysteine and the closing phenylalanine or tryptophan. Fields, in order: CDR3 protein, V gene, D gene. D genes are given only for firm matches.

CDR3 protein: SARGAGNSYEQY
V gene: TRBV20-1
D gene: -

CDR3 protein: ASSASYRAGELF
V gene: TRBV25-1
D gene: -

CDR3 protein: ASSPANRGVSDEQY
V gene: TRBV10-1
D gene: TRBD1

CDR3 protein: ASSPISPWETQY
V gene: TRBV7-2
D gene: -

CDR3 protein: ASSLSGGSINEQY
V gene: TRBV7-3
D gene: TRBD2

CDR3 protein: ASSLMGQTFH
V gene: TRBV11-2
D gene: TRBD1

CDR3 protein: AISESRGAYTEAF
V gene: TRBV10-3
D gene: -

CDR3 protein: ASSQDETVLSGNTIY
V gene: TRBV5-1
D gene: -

CDR3 protein: ASSLGGPASEQY
V gene: TRBV5-5
D gene: TRBD2

CDR3 protein: ASSFSSHNQPQH
V gene: TRBV2
D gene: -

CDR3 protein: ASSLMQGTYSPLH
V gene: TRBV5-4
D gene: -

CDR3 protein: ASSPTGTKETQY
V gene: TRBV7-8
D gene: -

CDR3 protein: ASTLDYGYT
V gene: TRBV6-5
D gene: -

CDR3 protein: ASSFPLTGDNTYEQY
V gene: TRBV10-3
D gene: -

CDR3 protein: ASSVGPRQSTNEKLF
V gene: TRBV9
D gene: -

CDR3 protein: ASSYGGREQY
V gene: TRBV6-5
D gene: -

CDR3 protein: SARGTSPLETQY
V gene: TRBV20-1
D gene: TRBD2

CDR3 protein: ASSARQSLGGELF
V gene: TRBV25-1
D gene: -

CDR3 protein: ASSLGAMGEKLF
V gene: TRBV7-9
D gene: -

CDR3 protein: ASSLTSRDTQY
V gene: TRBV11-2
D gene: -

CDR3 protein: ASSQVSRGQETQY
V gene: TRBV4-1
D gene: -

CDR3 protein: AIRGTSAETQY
V gene: TRBV10-3
D gene: TRBD2

CDR3 protein: ASSIPGSTDAQY
V gene: TRBV19
D gene: -

CDR3 protein: ASSLGAGGGQF
V gene: TRBV7-2
D gene: -

CDR3 protein: ASSLSTRGGGSNQPQH
V gene: TRBV2
D gene: -

CDR3 protein: SAQNYRGHYGYT
V gene: TRBV20-1
D gene: TRBD1

CDR3 protein: ATSRDQGAPSNEKLF
V gene: TRBV15
D gene: TRBD1

CDR3 protein: SATTGTGYSYT
V gene: TRBV20-1
D gene: -

CDR3 protein: AWTRGSNTEAF
V gene: TRBV7-3
D gene: -

CDR3 protein: ASSAAGLANEKLF
V gene: TRBV2
D gene: -

CDR3 protein: ASSYLWKGQGDVDTEAF
V gene: TRBV10-3
D gene: TRBD1

CDR3 protein: SASIRWDMEGPRYEQY
V gene: TRBV20-1
D gene: -

CDR3 protein: ANSQGWANSPLH
V gene: TRBV14
D gene: -

CDR3 protein: ASSFPTVTGELF
V gene: TRBV7-9
D gene: -

CDR3 protein: ASSHIRGRSYEQY
V gene: TRBV7-9
D gene: -

CDR3 protein: ASSPLGKETQY
V gene: TRBV7-7
D gene: -

CDR3 protein: SARDIWTVEFEAF
V gene: TRBV20-1
D gene: -

CDR3 protein: ASSLHLERGGYEQY
V gene: TRBV7-9
D gene: TRBD2

CDR3 protein: ASRSFKGAANEKLF
V gene: TRBV11-2
D gene: TRBD1

CDR3 protein: ASFLIHRTYEQY
V gene: TRBV2
D gene: -

CDR3 protein: ASSPWTGMNTEAF
V gene: TRBV7-9
D gene: TRBD1

CDR3 protein: ASSLNRGATEAF
V gene: TRBV7-9
D gene: -

CDR3 protein: ASRSPGRGHGYT
V gene: TRBV19
D gene: -

CDR3 protein: ASSQEMGLAGGETQY
V gene: TRBV7-9
D gene: TRBD2

CDR3 protein: ASSQFHSGGEEQY
V gene: TRBV4-2
D gene: TRBD2

CDR3 protein: ASSQVRSQVGNTIY
V gene: TRBV25-1
D gene: -